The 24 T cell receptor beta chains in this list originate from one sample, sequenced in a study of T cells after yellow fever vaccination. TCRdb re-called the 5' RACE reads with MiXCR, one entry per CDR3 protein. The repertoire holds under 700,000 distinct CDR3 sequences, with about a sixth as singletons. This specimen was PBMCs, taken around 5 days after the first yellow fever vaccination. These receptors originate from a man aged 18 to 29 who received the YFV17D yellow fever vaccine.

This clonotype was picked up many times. The CDR3 bases are TGTGCCATCAGTGAACGAGGGCCTTTGGCCAAAAACATTCAGTACTTC. Amino acids: CAISERGPLAKNIQYF. V and J are TRBV10-3 and TRBJ2-4; a possible D gene is TRBD2 (5 bases). This CDR3 has 16 residues. V lost 3 bases and J 1 base, leaving 13 bases between the germline ends. Germline CDR1 reads ENHRY; CDR2 reads SYGVKD.

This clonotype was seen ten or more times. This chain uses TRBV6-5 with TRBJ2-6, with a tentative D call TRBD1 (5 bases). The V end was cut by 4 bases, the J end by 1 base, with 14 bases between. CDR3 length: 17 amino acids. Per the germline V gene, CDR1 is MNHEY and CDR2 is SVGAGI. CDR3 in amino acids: CASSFTPQGSGANVLTF. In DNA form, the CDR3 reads TGTGCCAGCAGTTTCACCCCCCAGGGTTCTGGGGCCAACGTCCTGACTTTC.

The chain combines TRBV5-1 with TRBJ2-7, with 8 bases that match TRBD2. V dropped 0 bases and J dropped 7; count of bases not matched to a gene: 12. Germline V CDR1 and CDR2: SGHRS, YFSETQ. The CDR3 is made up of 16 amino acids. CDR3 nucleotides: TGCGCCAGCAGCTTGGAGGGCTTGGAGCGGGGGTGGGAGCAGTACTTC. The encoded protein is CASSLEGLERGWEQYF.

CDR3 region: CASGVGTSGVETQYF. CDR3 DNA sequence: TGTGCCAGCGGAGTCGGGACTAGCGGGGTAGAGACCCAGTACTTC. V and J are TRBV9 and TRBJ2-5; 13 positions match TRBD2. The CDR3 sequence is 15 residues long. Per the germline V gene, CDR1 is SGDLS and CDR2 is YYNGEE. V gave up 7 bases and J gave up 4 bases; unmatched junction bases: 7.

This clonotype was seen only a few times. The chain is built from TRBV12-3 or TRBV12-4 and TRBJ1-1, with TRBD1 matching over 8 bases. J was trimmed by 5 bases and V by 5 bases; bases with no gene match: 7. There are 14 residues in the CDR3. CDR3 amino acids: CASSPQGAPTEAFF. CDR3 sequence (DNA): TGTGCCAGCAGTCCGCAGGGGGCCCCAACTGAAGCTTTCTTT.

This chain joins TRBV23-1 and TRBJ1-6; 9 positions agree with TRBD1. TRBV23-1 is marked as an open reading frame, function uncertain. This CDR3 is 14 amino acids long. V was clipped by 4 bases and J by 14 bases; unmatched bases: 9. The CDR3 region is CASSPPQGARALHF. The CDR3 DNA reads TGCGCCAGCAGTCCCCCACAGGGGGCTCGGGCCCTCCACTTT.

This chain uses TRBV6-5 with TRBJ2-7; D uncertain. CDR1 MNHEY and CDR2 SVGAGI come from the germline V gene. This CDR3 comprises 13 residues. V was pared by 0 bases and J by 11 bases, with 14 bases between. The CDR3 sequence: CASSYSNGPTEYF. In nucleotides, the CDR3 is TGTGCCAGCAGTTACTCGAACGGCCCGACGGAGTACTTC.

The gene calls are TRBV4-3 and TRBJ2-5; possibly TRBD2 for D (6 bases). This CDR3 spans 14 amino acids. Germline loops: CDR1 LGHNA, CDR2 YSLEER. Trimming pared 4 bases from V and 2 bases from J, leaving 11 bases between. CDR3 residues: CASSRGTLQETQYF. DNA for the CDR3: TGCGCCAGCAGCCGCGGGACTTTACAAGAGACCCAGTACTTC.

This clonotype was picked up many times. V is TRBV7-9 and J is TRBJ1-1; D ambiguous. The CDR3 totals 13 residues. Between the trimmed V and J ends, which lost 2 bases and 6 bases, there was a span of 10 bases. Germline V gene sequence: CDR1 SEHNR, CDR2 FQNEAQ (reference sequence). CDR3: CASSLRREAEAFF. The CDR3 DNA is TGTGCCAGCAGCTTAAGGAGGGAAGCTGAAGCTTTCTTT.

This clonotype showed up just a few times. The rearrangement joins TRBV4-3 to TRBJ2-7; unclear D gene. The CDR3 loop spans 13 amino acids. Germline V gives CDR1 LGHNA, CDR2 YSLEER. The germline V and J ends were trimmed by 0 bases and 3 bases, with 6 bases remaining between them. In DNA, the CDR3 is TGCGCCAGCAGCCAAGAACCAGGCTACGAGCAGTACTTC. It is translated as CASSQEPGYEQYF.

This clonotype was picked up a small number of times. DNA for the CDR3: TGTGCCAGCAGCCAAGAAGGGCGCTCTGGAAACACCATATATTTT. Translated: CASSQEGRSGNTIYF. This chain links TRBV4-2 with TRBJ1-3; unclear D gene. This CDR3 contains 15 residues. V gave up 0 bases and J gave up 0 bases, with 6 bases separating them. Germline lookup yields CDR1 LGHNA and CDR2 YNFKEQ.

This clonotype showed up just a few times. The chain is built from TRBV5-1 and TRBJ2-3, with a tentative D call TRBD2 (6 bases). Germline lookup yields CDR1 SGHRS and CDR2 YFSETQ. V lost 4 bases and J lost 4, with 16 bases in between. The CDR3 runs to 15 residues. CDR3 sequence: CASSPGLSGADTQYF. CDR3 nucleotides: TGCGCCAGCAGCCCTGGACTAAGTGGGGCAGATACGCAGTATTTT. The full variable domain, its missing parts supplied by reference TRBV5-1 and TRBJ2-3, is KAGVTQTPRYLIKTRGQQVTLSCSPISGHRSVSWYQQTPGQGLQFLFEYFSETQRNKGNFPGRFSGRQFSNSRSEMNVSTLELGDSALYLCASSPGLSGADTQYFGPGTRLTVL.

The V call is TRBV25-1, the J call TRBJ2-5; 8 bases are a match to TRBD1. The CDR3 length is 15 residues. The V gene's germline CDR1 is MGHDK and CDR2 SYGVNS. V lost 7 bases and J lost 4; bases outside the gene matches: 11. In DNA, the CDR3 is TGTGCCAGCACCGGACAGGGTATAATGGGAGAGACCCAGTACTTC. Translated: CASTGQGIMGETQYF.

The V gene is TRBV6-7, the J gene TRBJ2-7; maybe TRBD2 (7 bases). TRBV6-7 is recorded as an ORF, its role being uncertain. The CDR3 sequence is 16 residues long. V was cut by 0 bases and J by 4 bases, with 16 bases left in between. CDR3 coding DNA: TGTGCCAGCAGTTACTCTGGGGGGGGCAGCTGGTACGAGCAGTACTTC. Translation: CASSYSGGGSWYEQYF.

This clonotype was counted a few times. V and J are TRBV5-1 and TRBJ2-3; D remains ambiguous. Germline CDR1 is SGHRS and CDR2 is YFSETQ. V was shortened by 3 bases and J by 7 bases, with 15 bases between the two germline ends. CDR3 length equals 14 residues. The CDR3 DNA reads TGCGCCAGCAGCTCCGGACCCCCTCTAAATACGCAGTATTTT. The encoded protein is CASSSGPPLNTQYF.

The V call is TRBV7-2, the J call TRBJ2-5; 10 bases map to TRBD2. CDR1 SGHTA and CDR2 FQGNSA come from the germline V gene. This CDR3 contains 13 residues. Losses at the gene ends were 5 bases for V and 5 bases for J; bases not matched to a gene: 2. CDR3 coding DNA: TGTGCCAGCAGCAGAGCGGGGGGGGAGACCCAGTACTTC. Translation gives CASSRAGGETQYF. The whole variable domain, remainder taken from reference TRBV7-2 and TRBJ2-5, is GAGVSQSPSNKVTEKGKDVELRCDPISGHTALYWYRQSLGQGLEFLIYFQGNSAPDKSGLPSDRFSAERTGGSVSTLTIQRTQQEDSAVYLCASSRAGGETQYFGPGTRLLVL.

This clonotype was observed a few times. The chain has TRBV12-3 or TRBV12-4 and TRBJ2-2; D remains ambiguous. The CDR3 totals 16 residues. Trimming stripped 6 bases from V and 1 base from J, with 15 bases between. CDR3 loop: CASSRARILNTGELFF. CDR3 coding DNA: TGTGCCAGCAGCCGGGCCCGAATACTGAACACCGGGGAGCTGTTTTTT.

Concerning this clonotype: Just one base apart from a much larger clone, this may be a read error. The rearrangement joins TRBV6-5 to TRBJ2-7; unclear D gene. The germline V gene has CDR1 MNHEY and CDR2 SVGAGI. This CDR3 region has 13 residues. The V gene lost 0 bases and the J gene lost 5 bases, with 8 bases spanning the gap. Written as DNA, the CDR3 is TGTGCCAGCAGTTACTCTGAATCCCACGAGCAGTACTTC. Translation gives CASSYSESHEQYF.

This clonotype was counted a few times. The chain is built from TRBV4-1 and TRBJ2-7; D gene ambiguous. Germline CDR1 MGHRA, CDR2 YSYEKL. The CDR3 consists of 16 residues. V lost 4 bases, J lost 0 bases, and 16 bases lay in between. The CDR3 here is CASSLKVADNSYEQYF. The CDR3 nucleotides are TGCGCCAGCAGCCTAAAAGTGGCTGACAACTCCTACGAGCAGTACTTC.

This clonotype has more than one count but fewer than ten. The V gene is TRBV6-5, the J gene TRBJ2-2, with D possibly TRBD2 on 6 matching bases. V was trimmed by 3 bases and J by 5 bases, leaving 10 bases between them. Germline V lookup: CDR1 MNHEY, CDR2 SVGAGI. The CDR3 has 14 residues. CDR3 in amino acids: CASSYIGGTGELFF. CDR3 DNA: TGTGCCAGCAGTTATATCGGGGGTACCGGGGAGCTGTTTTTT.

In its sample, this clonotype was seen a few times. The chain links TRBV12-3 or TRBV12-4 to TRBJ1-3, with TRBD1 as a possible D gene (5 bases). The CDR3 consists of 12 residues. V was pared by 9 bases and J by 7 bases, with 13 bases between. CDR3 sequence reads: CASILGENTIYF. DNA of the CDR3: TGTGCCAGTATTCTAGGGGAGAACACCATATATTTT.

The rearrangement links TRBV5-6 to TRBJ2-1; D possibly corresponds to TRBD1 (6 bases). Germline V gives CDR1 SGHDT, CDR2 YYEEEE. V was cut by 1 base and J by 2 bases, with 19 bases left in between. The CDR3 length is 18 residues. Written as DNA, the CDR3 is TGTGCCAGCAGCTTGAATCTGTGGGGGCTTGGCCCCTACAATGAGCAGTTCTTC. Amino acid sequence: CASSLNLWGLGPYNEQFF.

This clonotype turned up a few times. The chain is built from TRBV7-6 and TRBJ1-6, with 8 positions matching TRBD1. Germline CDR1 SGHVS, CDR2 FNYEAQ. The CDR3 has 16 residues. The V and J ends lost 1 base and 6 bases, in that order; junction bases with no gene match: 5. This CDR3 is CASSLGQGASNSPLHF. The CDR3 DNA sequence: TGTGCCAGCAGCTTAGGTCAGGGGGCTAGTAATTCACCCCTCCACTTT.

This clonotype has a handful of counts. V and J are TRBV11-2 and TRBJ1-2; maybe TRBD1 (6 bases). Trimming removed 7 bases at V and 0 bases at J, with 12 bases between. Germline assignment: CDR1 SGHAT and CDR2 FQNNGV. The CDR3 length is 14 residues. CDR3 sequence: CASIPTGANYGYTF. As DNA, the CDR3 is TGTGCCAGCATCCCGACAGGAGCTAACTATGGCTACACCTTC.